The T cell receptor (beta chain) under discussion was sequenced for a study of T cell responses to AZD1222 COVID-19 vaccine (dated by TCRdb to the early 2020s). The study in broad terms: AZD1222 recipients given second doses at about 4 weeks or at about 12 weeks were pooled, since spike-specific TCR depth and breadth were not found to differ between the two schedules. A total of just over 230 trial participants underwent TCR sequencing, of whom about 210 had received two doses of AZD1222 and approximately 25 had received two doses of the MenACWY control vaccine. Trial participants were enrolled by age into subgroups of 18-55, 56-69 and 70-plus years, and around 150, 28 and 57 TCR-sequenced participants, respectively, were included in these subgroups. Results and caveats for the whole study, not just this receptor: After two AZD1222 doses, both the breadth and the depth of spike-specific TCRs were significantly higher than at day 0 and than in MenACWY recipients. Most participants were white British and females outnumbered males, and the authors suggested that clonal diversity may have been underestimated. No day 14 peak-response samples were available, so repertoires were characterized only after the peak T cell response. Nearly half of unique spike-specific TCRs reportedly recognized epitopes outside regions mutated in the B.1.351 and B.1.1.7 variants. CD4 TCRs associated with the vaccine covered the entire spike protein, and the dominant responses were in regions 160-218 and 743-854. The 56-69-year group was small, and its depth increase did not reach significance, likely because of low power. Conclusions about previously exposed vaccinees are limited because only 5 or 6 AZD1222 recipients were SARS-CoV-2 seropositive at baseline.

The sample's time point label, decoded: baseline before first vaccination. Samples from vaccinated people were obtained from the UK trials COV001 and COV002, which included a single-blind randomized controlled phase 2/3 trial of AZD1222 (ChAdOx1 nCoV-19) in healthy adults. Trial participant PBMC samples were collected at day 0 and day 28 after the second dose for TCRbeta chain sequencing. Spanning cysteine to phenylalanine, the CDR3 consists of 13 amino acids. Left in the record is the CDR3 DNA by itself, 39 bases read in frame from the first base. The germline ends are 15 bases apart after V is trimmed by 5 bases and J by 8 bases. Sequences MDHEN (CDR1) and SYDVKM (CDR2) are obtained from the germline V gene. For this clone: What antigen it recognizes has not been identified. Base qualities were left out, and no much larger clone turns up one base away.

The CDR3 regions of human TCRbeta chains were analyzed by immunosequencing. Under the source paper's analysis protocol: Repertoire TCRs were checked for matches against a reference library of SARS-CoV-2-specific TCRs that had been generated using the MIRA antigen-specificity platform. Breadth was defined as the fraction of unique TCRs that were SARS-CoV-2-associated, and depth was defined as the fraction of total T cells that were SARS-CoV-2-associated. Using the MIRA data, each spike-specific TCR was assigned both to the spike region to which the TCR was reactive and to a CD4 or CD8 class. Log10-transformed breadth and depth values were compared by one-way ANOVA with Sidak's multiple comparisons tests. Imported from immuneACCESS, the table was reduced by TCRdb to in-frame sequences with V and J called. These copies leave out some clones; in studies compared against another copy, an unresolved V gene accounts for under half, and the cause of the remainder is not known. That table gives V, J and clone size, and the DNA gave D and trimming. The sample includes approximately 82,000 clones, with approximately 81% observed a single time. The top ten constitute 10% to 15% of the sample.

This clonotype originated in an adult in good health. The chain is assembled from TRBV28 and TRBJ1-2; TRBD1 is possibly the D segment (6 matching bases). Source: peripheral blood, taken on day 0 of AZD1222 vaccination. The DNA sequence is as follows: TGTGCCAGCAGTCTAAACAGGGAGAGGGGCTACACCTTC. This encodes CASSLNRERGYTF.